These T cell receptor beta chains were read from a single sample in a study of cytomegalovirus exposure and HLA in healthy donors. Using immunoSEQ multiplex PCR, the repertoire was profiled, and TCRdb retains in-frame clones only, with some absent. The sample lists fewer than 200,000 clones, around 80% seen once, with 0.77% in the top ten. The sample comprised PBMCs. The receptors here all came from a woman between 18 and 29 years old in good health and CMV-seronegative. Both conserved end residues are part of each CDR3.

TRBV28,TRBJ1-2,CASSLGLFYGYTF
TRBV11-2,TRBJ2-7,CASSSLQGYEQYF
TRBV10-3,TRBJ1-1,CAIRPGLGGTEAFF
TRBV5-8,TRBJ2-3,CASSRSYTQYF
TRBV21-1,TRBJ1-1,CARWLGQGTVFDGGETEAFF
TRBV28,TRBJ2-3,CASSYSLLYPTDTQYF
TRBV6-5,TRBJ2-1,CASRSTYNEQFF
TRBV28,TRBJ1-1,CASSLGGHRNTEAFF
TRBV28,TRBJ1-5,CASSLNNRALRRQPQHF
TRBV11-3,TRBJ2-3,CASSLGEAGGTDTQYF
TRBV7-2,TRBJ2-5,CASSSMRTSGETQYF
TRBV7-9,TRBJ2-1,CASSFSYNEQFF
TRBV4-1,TRBJ2-1,CASSQDGTSGLTYNEQFF
TRBV5-4,TRBJ2-7,CASSLGLAASYEQYF